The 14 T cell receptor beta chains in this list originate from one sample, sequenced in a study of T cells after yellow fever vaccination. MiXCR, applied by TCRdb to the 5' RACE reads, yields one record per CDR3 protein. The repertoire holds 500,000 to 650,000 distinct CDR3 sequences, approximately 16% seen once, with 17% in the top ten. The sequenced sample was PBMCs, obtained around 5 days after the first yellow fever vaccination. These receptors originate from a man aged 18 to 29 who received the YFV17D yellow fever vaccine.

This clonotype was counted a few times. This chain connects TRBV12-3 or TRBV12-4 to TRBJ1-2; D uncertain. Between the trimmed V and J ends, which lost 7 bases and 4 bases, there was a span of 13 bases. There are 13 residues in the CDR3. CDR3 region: CASTLGIIYGYTF. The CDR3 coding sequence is TGTGCCAGCACCCTAGGGATTATCTATGGCTACACCTTC.

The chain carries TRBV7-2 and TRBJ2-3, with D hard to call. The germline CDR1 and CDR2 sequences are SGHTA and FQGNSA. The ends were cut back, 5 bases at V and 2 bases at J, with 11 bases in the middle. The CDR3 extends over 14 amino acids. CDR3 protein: CASSPGRNTDTQYF. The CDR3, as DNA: TGTGCCAGCAGCCCCGGAAGGAACACAGATACGCAGTATTTT.

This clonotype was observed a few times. CDR3 DNA: TGCGCCAGCAGCCTCACGCAGCTGCCGTACAATGAGCAGTTCTTC. Its translation is CASSLTQLPYNEQFF. The genes are TRBV4-3 and TRBJ2-1; D is undetermined. Germline CDR1 reads LGHNA; CDR2 reads YSLEER. This CDR3 has 15 residues. Between the trimmed V and J ends, which lost 4 bases and 4 bases, there was a span of 14 bases.

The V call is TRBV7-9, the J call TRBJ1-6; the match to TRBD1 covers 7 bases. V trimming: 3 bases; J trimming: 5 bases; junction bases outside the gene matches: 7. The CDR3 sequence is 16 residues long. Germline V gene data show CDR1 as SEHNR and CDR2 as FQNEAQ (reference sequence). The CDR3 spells CASSFDRAENNSPLHF. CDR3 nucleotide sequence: TGTGCCAGCAGCTTTGACAGGGCCGAGAATAATTCACCCCTCCACTTT.

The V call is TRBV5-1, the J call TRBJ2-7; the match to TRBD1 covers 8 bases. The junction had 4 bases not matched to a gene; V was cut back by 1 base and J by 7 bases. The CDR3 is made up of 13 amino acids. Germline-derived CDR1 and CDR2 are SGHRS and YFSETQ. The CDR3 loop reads CASSLRTGWEQYV. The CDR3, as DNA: TGCGCCAGCAGCTTGAGGACAGGGTGGGAGCAGTACGTC.

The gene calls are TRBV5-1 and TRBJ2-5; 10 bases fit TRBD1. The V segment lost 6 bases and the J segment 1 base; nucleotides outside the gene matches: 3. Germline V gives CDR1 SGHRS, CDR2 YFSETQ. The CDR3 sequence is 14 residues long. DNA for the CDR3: TGCGCCAGCACGGACAGGGGGAGCCAAGAGACCCAGTACTTC. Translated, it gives CASTDRGSQETQYF.

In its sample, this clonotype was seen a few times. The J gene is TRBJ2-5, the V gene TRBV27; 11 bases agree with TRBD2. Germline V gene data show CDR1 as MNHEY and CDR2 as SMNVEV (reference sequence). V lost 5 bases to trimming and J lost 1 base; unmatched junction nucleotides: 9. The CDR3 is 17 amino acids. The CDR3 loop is CASSPIKLAGAQETQYF. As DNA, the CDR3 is TGTGCCAGCAGTCCAATAAAACTAGCGGGGGCCCAAGAGACCCAGTACTTC.

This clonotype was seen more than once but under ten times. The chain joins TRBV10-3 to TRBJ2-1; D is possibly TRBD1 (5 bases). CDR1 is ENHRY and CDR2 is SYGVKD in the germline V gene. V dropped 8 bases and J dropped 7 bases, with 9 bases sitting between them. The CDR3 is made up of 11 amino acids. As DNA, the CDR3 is TGTGCCATCCGTAGACAGAATGAGCAGTTCTTC. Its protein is CAIRRQNEQFF.

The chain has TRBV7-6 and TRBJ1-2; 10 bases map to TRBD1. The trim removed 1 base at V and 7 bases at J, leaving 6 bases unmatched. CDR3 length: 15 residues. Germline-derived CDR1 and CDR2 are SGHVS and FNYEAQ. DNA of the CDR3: TGTGCCAGCAGCTTAGAGTTCGGGACAGGGGTTGGCTACACCTTC. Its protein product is CASSLEFGTGVGYTF.

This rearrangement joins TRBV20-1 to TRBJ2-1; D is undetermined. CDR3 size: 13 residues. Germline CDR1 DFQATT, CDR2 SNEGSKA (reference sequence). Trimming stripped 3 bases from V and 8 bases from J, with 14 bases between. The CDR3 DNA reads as TGCAGTGCTAGCTTAGGTCATCGGGATGAGCAGTTCTTC. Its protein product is CSASLGHRDEQFF.

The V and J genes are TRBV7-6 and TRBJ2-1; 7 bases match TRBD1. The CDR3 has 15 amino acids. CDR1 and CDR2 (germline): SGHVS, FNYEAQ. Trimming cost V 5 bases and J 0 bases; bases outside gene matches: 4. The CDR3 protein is CASSHRQGSYNEQFF. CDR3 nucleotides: TGTGCCAGCAGCCACCGACAGGGCTCCTACAATGAGCAGTTCTTC.

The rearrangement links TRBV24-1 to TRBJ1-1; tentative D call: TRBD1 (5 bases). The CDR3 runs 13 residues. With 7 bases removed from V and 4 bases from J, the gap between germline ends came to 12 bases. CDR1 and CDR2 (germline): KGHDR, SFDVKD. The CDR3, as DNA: TGTGCCACCAGGAATGGGGGGGGCACTGAAGCTTTCTTT. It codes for CATRNGGGTEAFF.

The CDR3 nucleotides are TGTGCCAGTATGCGCGGGCTGTCCCTATATTTT. As protein: CASMRGLSLYF. The chain links TRBV19 to TRBJ1-3; D gene ambiguous. Germline lookup yields CDR1 LNHDA and CDR2 SQIVND (reference sequence). The V gene lost 7 bases and the J gene lost 14 bases, with 15 bases spanning the gap. The CDR3 has 11 amino acids.

The CDR3 protein is CASSRITSGVGSQYF. The CDR3 bases are TGCGCCAGCAGCCGGATTACCTCAGGGGTTGGTTCGCAGTATTTT. The rearrangement links TRBV4-3 to TRBJ2-3; tentative D call: TRBD1 (6 bases). The CDR3 is made up of 15 amino acids. The germline V gene has CDR1 LGHNA and CDR2 YSLEER. V was shortened by 4 bases and J by 10 bases, with 21 bases between the two germline ends.